What follows are 9 T cell receptor beta chains derived from one specimen sequenced in a study of control samples from healthy donors and cancer patients (dated by TCRdb to the early 2020s). Library preparation used the immunoSEQ multiplex PCR assay. TCRdb holds this immuneACCESS table with in-frame rearrangements only. Some clones are missing; in checked studies, unresolved V genes explain under half, and the rest has no known cause. A total of around 170,000 clones appear in this sample, about 90% of them only once. The ten largest clones add up to 0.55% to 0.7% of the sample. The sample was blood. These receptors all stem from a woman between 25 and 40 years old in good health.

This chain uses TRBV5-1 with TRBJ2-5; D unclear. With 4 bases removed from V and 1 base from J, the gap between germline ends came to 5 bases. Germline CDR1 reads SGHRS; CDR2 reads YFSETQ. This CDR3 region has 12 residues. This CDR3 is CASSPTQETQYF. The CDR3 region has the DNA TGCGCCAGCAGCCCGACCCAAGAGACCCAGTACTTC.

The chain recombines TRBV18 with TRBJ2-1; a weak D match, TRBD2 (5 bases). The CDR3 covers 15 residues. Germline CDR1 is KGHSH and CDR2 is LQKENI. V was trimmed by 6 bases and J by 4 bases, leaving 16 bases between them. The CDR3 nucleotides are TGTGCCAGCTCTCCCGGGTCCGGAGGTTACAATGAGCAGTTCTTC. Translated: CASSPGSGGYNEQFF.

In its sample, this clone was seen once. The rearrangement uses TRBV9 and TRBJ2-1; D ambiguous. Germline CDR1 SGDLS, CDR2 YYNGEE. The V end lost 0 bases, the J end lost 0 bases, and 10 bases lay between the germline ends. The CDR3 contains 16 residues. CDR3 protein: CASSVEGHYSYNEQFF. The CDR3 region has the DNA TGTGCCAGCAGCGTAGAAGGGCATTACTCCTACAATGAGCAGTTCTTC. Using reference TRBV9 and TRBJ2-1 for the parts outside the CDR3, the full variable domain is DSGVTQTPKHLITATGQRVTLRCSPRSGDLSVYWYQQSLDQGLQFLIQYYNGEERAKGNILERFSAQQFPDLHSELNLSSLELGDSALYFCASSVEGHYSYNEQFFGPGTRLTVL.

The chain has TRBV28 and TRBJ1-2; D unresolved. Between the trimmed V and J ends, which lost 3 bases and 1 base, there was a span of 6 bases. Germline CDR1 reads MDHEN; CDR2 reads SYDVKM. This CDR3 is built from 13 residues. The CDR3 nucleotides read TGTGCCAGCAGTTTTAGGGTTAACTATGGCTACACCTTC. Protein: CASSFRVNYGYTF.

The J gene is TRBJ1-3, the V gene TRBV16, with D unclear. V lost 0 bases, J lost 4 bases, and 10 bases lay in between. CDR3 length: 15 amino acids. Germline CDR1 reads KGHSY; CDR2 reads FQNENV. This CDR3 is CASSQSDLGGNTIYF. The CDR3 bases are TGTGCCAGCAGCCAATCGGACCTGGGAGGAAACACCATATATTTT.

A single count supports this clone. Here the CDR3 DNA reads TGTGCCACCAGTGAAGATTTTAACTATGGCTACACCTTC. Translation: CATSEDFNYGYTF. The rearrangement links TRBV24-1 to TRBJ1-2; D gene uncertain. The V and J ends lost 4 bases and 1 base respectively, with 6 bases between them. The germline V gene encodes CDR1 KGHDR and CDR2 SFDVKD. The CDR3 runs 13 residues.

V gene TRBV6-6 combines with J gene TRBJ2-7, with 7 bases matching TRBD1. Germline-derived CDR1 and CDR2 are MNHNY and SVGAGI (reference sequence). The trim removed 5 bases at V and 1 base at J, leaving 8 bases unmatched. This CDR3 is 15 amino acids long. CDR3 in amino acids: CASSRSGTASYEQYF. The DNA of the CDR3 is TGTGCCAGCAGTCGCTCCGGGACAGCTTCCTACGAGCAGTACTTC.

V and J are TRBV27 and TRBJ2-1; 14 nucleotides align to TRBD2. Per germline, CDR1 MNHEY and CDR2 SMNVEV (reference sequence). This CDR3 is 18 amino acids long. J was trimmed by 4 bases and V by 5 bases; bases with no gene match: 10. CDR3 amino acids: CASSPRGTSGSPYNEQFF. In nucleotides, the CDR3 is TGTGCCAGCAGTCCCCGCGGGACTAGCGGGAGCCCGTACAATGAGCAGTTCTTC.

The chain is built from TRBV9 and TRBJ2-7, with 9 positions matching TRBD1. The CDR3 totals 15 residues. Germline V gene lookup returns CDR1 SGDLS and CDR2 YYNGEE. V was pared by 0 bases and J by 3 bases, with 4 bases of the junction left unmatched. CDR3 protein: CASSVEGTGFYEQYF. DNA of the CDR3: TGTGCCAGCAGCGTAGAAGGGACAGGGTTCTACGAGCAGTACTTC. Full variable domain (outside the CDR3, taken from reference TRBV9 and TRBJ2-7): DSGVTQTPKHLITATGQRVTLRCSPRSGDLSVYWYQQSLDQGLQFLIQYYNGEERAKGNILERFSAQQFPDLHSELNLSSLELGDSALYFCASSVEGTGFYEQYFGPGTRLTVT.